This passage covers 19 T cell receptor beta chains from one sample sequenced in a study of blood T cell repertoires in COVID-19. Produced via immunoSEQ multiplex PCR; TCRdb's table is partial and in-frame only. The table has around 170,000 clones, 75% to 90% seen once. Input material: peripheral blood. These receptors came from a woman in her fifties or sixties with acute or convalescent COVID-19.

This chain links TRBV7-2 with TRBJ1-2; TRBD1 is a possible D gene (6 bases). Trimming took 7 bases from V and 8 from J, leaving 20 bases between them. Germline CDR1 is SGHTA and CDR2 is FQGNSA. The CDR3 contains 14 residues. The CDR3 loop reads CASTLARGLGGYTF. The CDR3, as DNA: TGTGCCAGCACCCTTGCCAGGGGCCTTGGAGGCTACACCTTC. The variable domain in full, completed from reference TRBV7-2 and TRBJ1-2, reads GAGVSQSPSNKVTEKGKDVELRCDPISGHTALYWYRQSLGQGLEFLIYFQGNSAPDKSGLPSDRFSAERTGGSVSTLTIQRTQQEDSAVYLCASTLARGLGGYTFGSGTRLTVV.

The chain links TRBV9 to TRBJ2-7, with TRBD2 matching over 8 bases. This CDR3 has 15 amino acids. Germline V gene lookup returns CDR1 SGDLS and CDR2 YYNGEE. V dropped 0 bases and J dropped 6; count of bases not matched to a gene: 8. CDR3 in amino acids: CASSVDTGRGGEQYF. The CDR3 coding sequence is TGTGCCAGCAGCGTAGACACGGGACGGGGGGGCGAGCAGTACTTC.

This rearrangement joins TRBV21-1 to TRBJ1-5; TRBD1 reflects the table's D call only, with no check against the DNA. TRBV21-1 is tagged as a pseudogene. The CDR3 is 15 residues long. The CDR3 nucleotides read TGTGCCAGCAGCGCCCAGACAGGGGGCACAAAGCCCCAGCATTTT. Translation: CASSAQTGGTKPQHF.

The CDR3 region is CARSLADRGNQPQHF. DNA for the CDR3: TGTGCCAGAAGCTTAGCGGACAGGGGGAACCAGCCCCAGCATTTT. The chain couples TRBV7-5 to TRBJ1-5; TRBD1, the table's D call, lacks a check against the DNA. TRBV7-5 is a pseudogene locus. This CDR3 spans 15 amino acids.

This chain links TRBV5-1 with TRBJ2-5, with a possible D match to TRBD1 (5 bases). The V and J ends lost 4 bases and 4 bases respectively, with 8 bases between them. Germline CDR1 is SGHRS and CDR2 is YFSETQ. CDR3 length: 12 residues. CDR3 sequence (DNA): TGCGCCAGCAGCCCAGGGTCAGAGACCCAGTACTTC. Encoded protein: CASSPGSETQYF. Drawing the rest from reference TRBV5-1 and TRBJ2-5, the complete variable domain is KAGVTQTPRYLIKTRGQQVTLSCSPISGHRSVSWYQQTPGQGLQFLFEYFSETQRNKGNFPGRFSGRQFSNSRSEMNVSTLELGDSALYLCASSPGSETQYFGPGTRLLVL.

The chain recombines TRBV2 with TRBJ2-7, with 11 positions matching TRBD2. Germline CDR1 reads SNHLY; CDR2 reads FYNNEI. The ends lost 4 bases at V and 3 bases at J; junction bases unmatched: 2. This CDR3 has 14 residues. The CDR3 is CASSASGGNYEQYF. The CDR3 DNA is TGTGCCAGCAGTGCTAGCGGGGGGAACTACGAGCAGTACTTC.

The rearrangement joins TRBV24-1 to TRBJ2-2; 7 bases are a match to TRBD1. This CDR3 is 16 amino acids long. After removal of 9 bases from V and 0 bases from J, the junction contained 9 bases not matched to a gene. The germline V gene encodes CDR1 KGHDR and CDR2 SFDVKD. The CDR3 coding sequence is TGTGCCACCGCAGGGCGACAGGGAGCGAACACCGGGGAGCTGTTTTTT. It yields the protein CATAGRQGANTGELFF.

The V and J genes are TRBV4-1 and TRBJ2-7, with D possibly being TRBD2 (5 bases). The CDR3 sequence is 13 residues long. Trimming cost V 0 bases and J 8 bases, with 11 bases left between them. The V gene's germline CDR1 is MGHRA and CDR2 YSYEKL. The CDR3 DNA follows: TGCGCCAGCAGCCAAGATTATGGGGAGAAGCAGTACTTC. This gives the protein CASSQDYGEKQYF.

This clone appeared a single time. The genes are TRBV27 and TRBJ2-2; maybe TRBD1 (5 bases). The ends were cut back, 5 bases at V and 6 bases at J, with 13 bases in the middle. This CDR3 has 14 residues. From germline, CDR1 is MNHEY and CDR2 SMNVEV (reference sequence). CDR3 DNA sequence: TGTGCCAGCAGTCCCGAGACAGTCTCCGGGGAGCTGTTTTTT. Its translation is CASSPETVSGELFF.

The chain couples TRBV5-4 to TRBJ1-1; D remains ambiguous. V shed 4 bases and J shed 4 bases, with 17 bases lying between them. Germline V CDR1 and CDR2: SGHNT, YYREEE (reference sequence). This CDR3 contains 15 residues. The CDR3 reads CASSPNWGEGTEAFF. The CDR3 DNA reads as TGTGCCAGCAGCCCTAACTGGGGAGAGGGCACTGAAGCTTTCTTT.

The chain recombines TRBV4-3 with TRBJ1-6; no firm D call. The CDR3 is 13 residues long. The V end was cut by 0 bases, the J end by 6 bases, with 3 bases between. The germline CDR1 and CDR2 sequences are LGHNA and YSLEER. CDR3 sequence reads: CASSQDGNSPLHF. In nucleotides, the CDR3 is TGCGCCAGCAGCCAAGACGGTAATTCACCCCTCCACTTT.

This clone appeared a single time. The chain has TRBV11-3 and TRBJ1-1; D not certain. Trimming took 5 bases from V and 1 from J, leaving 11 bases between them. Germline CDR1 and CDR2: SGHNT and YENEEA. CDR3 size: 14 residues. DNA of the CDR3: TGTGCCAGCAGCCCCGGAGGGAAGAACACTGAAGCTTTCTTT. Protein product: CASSPGGKNTEAFF.

The J gene is TRBJ1-2, the V gene TRBV7-9, with TRBD1 matching over 8 bases. Germline V gives CDR1 SEHNR, CDR2 FQNEAQ (reference sequence). The CDR3 has 17 residues. J was trimmed by 7 bases and V by 5 bases; bases with no gene match: 18. In DNA form, the CDR3 reads TGTGCCAGCAGCCCCGGGGGACAGGTGGCCGTCGCAGGTGGCTACACCTTC. Translated: CASSPGGQVAVAGGYTF.

The V gene is TRBV7-9, the J gene TRBJ1-2, with D uncertain. Germline V gene lookup returns CDR1 SEHNR and CDR2 FQNEAQ (reference sequence). Trimming stripped 5 bases from V and 8 bases from J, with 21 bases between. The CDR3 totals 15 residues. CDR3 loop: CASSVPITVRRGYTF. The CDR3 DNA reads as TGTGCCAGCAGCGTACCCATAACTGTGCGGAGGGGCTACACCTTC. Full variable domain (outside the CDR3, taken from reference TRBV7-9 and TRBJ1-2): DTGVSQNPRHKITKRGQNVTFRCDPISEHNRLYWYRQTLGQGPEFLTYFQNEAQLEKSRLLSDRFSAERPKGSFSTLEIQRTEQGDSAMYLCASSVPITVRRGYTFGSGTRLTVV.

Only one count was recorded for this clone. V gene TRBV6-5 combines with J gene TRBJ1-2, with D hard to call. Trimming pared 6 bases from V and 3 bases from J, leaving 11 bases between. This CDR3 is 13 amino acids long. The germline V gene encodes CDR1 MNHEY and CDR2 SVGAGI. The CDR3 loop reads CASRDAGDYGYTF. CDR3 nucleotide sequence: TGTGCCAGCAGGGACGCCGGGGACTATGGCTACACCTTC.

The chain employs TRBV12-3 or TRBV12-4 and TRBJ2-7; the match to TRBD2 covers 7 bases. Losses at the gene ends were 6 bases for V and 5 bases for J; bases not matched to a gene: 4. The CDR3 sequence is 12 residues long. CDR3 region: CASSWGGNEQYF. DNA of the CDR3: TGTGCCAGCAGCTGGGGGGGGAACGAGCAGTACTTC.

This clone is a singleton in its sample. The CDR3 protein is CASSLQGLVTNEKLFF. The CDR3 DNA sequence: TGTGCCAGCAGCCTACAGGGGCTCGTGACTAATGAAAAACTGTTTTTT. The J gene is TRBJ1-4, the V gene TRBV5-6; 7 nucleotides agree with TRBD1. The germline V gene encodes CDR1 SGHDT and CDR2 YYEEEE. CDR3 length equals 16 residues. V was clipped by 4 bases and J by 2 bases; unmatched bases: 8.

The V call is TRBV3-1 (or the pseudogene TRBV3-2), the J call TRBJ2-1, with a weak D call TRBD2 (5 bases). The V end lost 2 bases, the J end lost 0 bases, and 11 bases lay between the germline ends. The length of the CDR3 is 16 residues. Germline lookup yields CDR1 LGHDT and CDR2 YNNKEL (reference sequence). The chain's CDR3 is CASSQTRGLSYNEQFF. The CDR3 DNA sequence: TGTGCCAGCAGCCAAACCCGGGGTCTCTCCTACAATGAGCAGTTCTTC.

This clone was seen more than once but under ten times. The rearrangement links TRBV4-2 to TRBJ1-4, with no clear D. Germline V CDR1 and CDR2: LGHNA, YNFKEQ. The CDR3 sequence is 16 residues long. Between the trimmed V and J ends, which lost 0 bases and 8 bases, there was a span of 16 bases. CDR3 residues: CASSQDRGSEEEKLFF. For the CDR3, the DNA is TGTGCCAGCAGCCAAGATCGAGGATCGGAGGAAGAAAAACTGTTTTTT.